This TCR beta chain came from a study of blood T cell repertoires in COVID-19. On the study more broadly: Both acute and convalescent COVID-19 samples were obtained from the United States, Italy and Spain. Nucleic acid was either cDNA or gDNA, and it came from T cells, B-cell-depleted T cells, or PBMCs.

The germline V gene encodes CDR1 SGHRS and CDR2 YFSETQ. CDR3 length: 15 residues. The ends lost 4 bases at V and 6 bases at J; junction bases unmatched: 4. Per the study methods: Amplified reference gene primers provided the basis for estimating nucleated cell counts. The protocol was immunoSEQ multiplex PCR, while the TCRdb copy is restricted to in-frame clones and leaves out a portion. D and trimming come from the DNA, and the V and J calls and clone size come from that table. The data contain about 140,000 clones, over 80% of them seen just once; the ten biggest clones take up about 11%. Participant age was 18 to 89 years, and participants resided in about two dozen US areas.

Sample: PBMCs or T cells enriched from blood (not recorded which). The sequence was obtained from a man aged 55 to 70 who had recovered from COVID-19. This chain connects TRBV5-1 to TRBJ2-1; 13 bases fit TRBD2. CDR3: CASSQTSGGLNEQFF. The CDR3 DNA sequence: TGCGCCAGCAGCCAGACTAGCGGGGGGCTCAATGAGCAGTTCTTC.